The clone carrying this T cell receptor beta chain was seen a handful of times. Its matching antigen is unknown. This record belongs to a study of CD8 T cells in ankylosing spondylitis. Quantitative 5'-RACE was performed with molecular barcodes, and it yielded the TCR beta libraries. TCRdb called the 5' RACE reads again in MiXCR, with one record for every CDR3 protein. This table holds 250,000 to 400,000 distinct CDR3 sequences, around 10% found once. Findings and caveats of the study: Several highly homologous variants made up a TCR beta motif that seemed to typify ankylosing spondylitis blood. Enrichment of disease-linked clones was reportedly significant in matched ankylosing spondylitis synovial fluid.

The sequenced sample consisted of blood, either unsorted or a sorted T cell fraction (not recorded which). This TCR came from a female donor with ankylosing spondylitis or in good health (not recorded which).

CDR3 nucleotides: TGTGCCAGCAGCGTACTCGGGACCCCGAACACCGGGGAGCTGTTTTTT. Translated: CASSVLGTPNTGELFF. This chain joins TRBV9 and TRBJ2-2; D is perhaps TRBD1 or TRBD2 (5 bases each). The CDR3 spans 16 residues. CDR1 and CDR2 from the germline V gene are SGDLS and YYNGEE. V was shortened by 1 base and J by 0 bases, with 10 bases between the two germline ends.